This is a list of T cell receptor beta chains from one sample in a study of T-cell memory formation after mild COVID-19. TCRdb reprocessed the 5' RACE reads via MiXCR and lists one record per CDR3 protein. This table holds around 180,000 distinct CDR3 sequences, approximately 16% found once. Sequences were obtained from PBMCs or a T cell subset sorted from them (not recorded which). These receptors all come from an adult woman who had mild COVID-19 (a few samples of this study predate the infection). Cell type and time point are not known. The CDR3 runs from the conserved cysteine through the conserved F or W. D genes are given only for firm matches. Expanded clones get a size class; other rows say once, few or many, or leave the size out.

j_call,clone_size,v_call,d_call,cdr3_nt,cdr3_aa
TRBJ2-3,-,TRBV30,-,TGTGCCTGGAGTGGTGGGGGAGTCCCCACAGATACGCAGTATTTT,CAWSGGGVPTDTQYF
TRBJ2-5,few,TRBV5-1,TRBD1,TGCGCCAGCAGCCCCTTCACAGGGGGGCAAGAGACCCAGTACTTC,CASSPFTGGQETQYF
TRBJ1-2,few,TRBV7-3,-,TGTGCCAGCAGTTCGGGGCTTAACTATGGCTACACCTTC,CASSSGLNYGYTF
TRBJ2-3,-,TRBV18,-,TGTGCCAGCTCACCACCTCTAAAACCTAGCACAGATACGCAGTATTTT,CASSPPLKPSTDTQYF
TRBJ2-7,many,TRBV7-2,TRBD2,TGTGCCAGCAGCAAGACTAGCGGGTCCTCCGGGTACGAGCAGTACTTC,CASSKTSGSSGYEQYF
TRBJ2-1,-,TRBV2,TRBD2,TGTGCCAGCAGTGGGCTAGCGGGCTCCTACAATGAGCAGTTCTTC,CASSGLAGSYNEQFF
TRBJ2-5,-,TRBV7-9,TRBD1,TGTGCCAGCAGCCTCCGGGACAGGGAAGAGACCCAGTACTTC,CASSLRDREETQYF
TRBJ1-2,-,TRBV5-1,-,TGCGCCAGCAGCCCAGCGGGGGGCCCAGGGACCCAAGCCTATGGCTACACCTTC,CASSPAGGPGTQAYGYTF
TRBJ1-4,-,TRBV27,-,TGTGCCAGCAGTTCGTTGGGGCGCGGGAATGAAAAACTGTTTTTT,CASSSLGRGNEKLFF
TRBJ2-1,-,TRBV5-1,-,TGCGCCAGCAGCTTACTGAACAGCATCTACAATGAGCAGTTCTTC,CASSLLNSIYNEQFF
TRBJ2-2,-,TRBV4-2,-,TGTGCCAGCAGCCAACGAGATTCCGCGAACACCGGGGAGCTGTTTTTT,CASSQRDSANTGELFF
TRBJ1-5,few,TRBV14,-,TGTGCCAGCGGAGAGAATGACGGATGCAATCAGCCCCAGCATTTT,CASGENDGCNQPQHF
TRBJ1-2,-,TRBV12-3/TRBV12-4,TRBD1,TGTGCCAGCAGCGTGGACAGGGGATTGGATGGCTACACCTTC,CASSVDRGLDGYTF
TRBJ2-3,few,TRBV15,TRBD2,TGTGCCACCAGCATCCACGGGGCGGGAGCCGCAGATACGCAGTATTTT,CATSIHGAGAADTQYF
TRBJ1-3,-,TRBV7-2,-,TGTGCCAGCAGCTTAGTCTTGGCGGGCTCTGGAAACACCATATATTTT,CASSLVLAGSGNTIYF
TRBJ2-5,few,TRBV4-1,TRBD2,TGCGCCAGCAGCCCGAGGATAACGGGGGGGTTCCAAGAGACCCAGTACTTC,CASSPRITGGFQETQYF
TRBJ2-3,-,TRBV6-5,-,TGTGCCAGCAGTTACTCCGGAGGGGGGGCAAGCACAGATACGCAGTATTTT,CASSYSGGGASTDTQYF
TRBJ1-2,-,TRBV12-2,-,TGTGCACACCCCAAGGACAGGGGTAATCTCTATGGCTACACCTTC,CAHPKDRGNLYGYTF
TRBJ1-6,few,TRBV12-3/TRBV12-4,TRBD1,TGTGCCAGCAGGCCGGGACAGGGAAGCTCACCCCTCCACTTT,CASRPGQGSSPLHF
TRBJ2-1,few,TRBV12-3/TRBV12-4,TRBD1,TGTGCCAGCAGTTACGGTAGGGACAGGGGAGGCCATGAGCAGTTCTTC,CASSYGRDRGGHEQFF
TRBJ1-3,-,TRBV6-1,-,TGTGCCAGCAGTGAAGTGGGATCTGGAAACACCATATATTTT,CASSEVGSGNTIYF
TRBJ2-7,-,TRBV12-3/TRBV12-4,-,TGTGCCAGCAGGGGAGCCGGGACACCATACGAGCAGTACTTC,CASRGAGTPYEQYF
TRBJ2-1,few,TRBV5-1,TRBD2,TGCGCCAGCAGGGAGGGACCGGGACTAGCTCCGCATGAGCAGTTCTTC,CASREGPGLAPHEQFF
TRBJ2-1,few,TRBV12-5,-,TGTGCTAGTGGTTTGGTACAGGGAGGCAATGAGCAGTTCTTC,CASGLVQGGNEQFF
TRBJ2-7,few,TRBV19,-,TGTGCCAGTAGTATAGATGGGGGACGGGGGGCCGCCTACGAGCAGTACTTC,CASSIDGGRGAAYEQYF
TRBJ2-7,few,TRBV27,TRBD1,TGTGCCAGCAAAATGCAGGGGGCCTACGAGCAGTACTTC,CASKMQGAYEQYF
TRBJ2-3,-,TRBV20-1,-,TGCAGTGCTAGAAGTCCGGGACTCAAGGCCACAGATACGCAGTATTTT,CSARSPGLKATDTQYF
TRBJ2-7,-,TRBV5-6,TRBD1,TGTGCCAGCAGCTTTACCGGGACAGGGTACCACGAGCAGTACTTC,CASSFTGTGYHEQYF
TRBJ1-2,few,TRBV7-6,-,TGTGCCAGCAGCTTAGATACAGGCCCCTATGGCTACACCTTC,CASSLDTGPYGYTF
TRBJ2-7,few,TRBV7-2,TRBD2,TGTGCCAGCAGCCAGCGGACTAGCGGGGCCGCGGAGCAGTACTTC,CASSQRTSGAAEQYF
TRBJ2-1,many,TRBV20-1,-,TGCAGTGCTCCAGAACCGAAAAGCTCCTACAATGAGCAGTTCTTC,CSAPEPKSSYNEQFF
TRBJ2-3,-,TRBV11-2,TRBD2,TGTGCCAGCAGCCAGAGTCTGGGAGCGGGGGGCACAGATACGCAGTATTTT,CASSQSLGAGGTDTQYF
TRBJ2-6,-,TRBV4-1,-,TGCGCCAGCAGCCAAGATAGCGATAGCGGCCCTATCTCTGGGGCCAACGTCCTGACTTTC,CASSQDSDSGPISGANVLTF
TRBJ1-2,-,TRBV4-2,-,TGTGCCAGCAGCCAAGATCTAGGTGGGGGGCGAACCTATGGCTACACCTTC,CASSQDLGGGRTYGYTF
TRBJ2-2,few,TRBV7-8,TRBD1,TGTGCCAGCAGCACCCGGGACAGGGAGCCCTTCGGGAACACCGGGGAGCTGTTTTTT,CASSTRDREPFGNTGELFF
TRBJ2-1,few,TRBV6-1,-,TGTGCCAGCAGTAGCCGGGACCCCGAGGATGAGCAGTTCTTC,CASSSRDPEDEQFF
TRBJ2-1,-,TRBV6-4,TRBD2,TGTGCCAGCAGTGACTCGAGCGGGGGGGCGAGAGTGTTCTTC,CASSDSSGGARVFF
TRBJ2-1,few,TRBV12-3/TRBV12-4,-,TGTGCCAGCACCACCGGCGCCCTTCGTAAGCAGTTCTTC,CASTTGALRKQFF
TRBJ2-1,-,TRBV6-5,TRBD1,TGTGCCAGCAGATCGACAGGGGGGAATGAGCAGTTCTTC,CASRSTGGNEQFF
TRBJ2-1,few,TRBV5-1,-,TGCGCCAGCAGCCAGGGGGGGGCTAGTTTGGCTGAGCAGTTCTTC,CASSQGGASLAEQFF
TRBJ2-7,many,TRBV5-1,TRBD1,TGCGCCAGCAGCAAGGGACAGGGCTACGAGCAGTACTTC,CASSKGQGYEQYF
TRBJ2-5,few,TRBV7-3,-,TGTGCCAGCAACCCGCGGGAGACCCAGTACTTC,CASNPRETQYF
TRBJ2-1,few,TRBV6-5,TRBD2,TGTGCCAGCAGCACATACGGGACTAGCGGGAGAAATGAGCAGTTCTTC,CASSTYGTSGRNEQFF